These 5 T cell receptor beta chains were all obtained from the same sample, sequenced in a study of blood T cell repertoires in COVID-19. Some clones are missing from TCRdb's copy, which holds only in-frame ones; the method was immunoSEQ multiplex PCR. The sample shows approximately 140,000 clones, roughly 85% of them seen only once. The sample consisted of peripheral blood. The origin of the receptors is a man aged 70 or older with acute or convalescent COVID-19.

This chain links TRBV5-6 with TRBJ2-2, with TRBD2 as a possible D gene (6 bases). The V and J ends lost 1 base and 1 base respectively, with 11 bases between them. CDR3 length equals 16 residues. The germline V gene has CDR1 SGHDT and CDR2 YYEEEE. DNA for the CDR3: TGTGCCAGCAGCTTGTTCCGGGAGCTGAACACCGGGGAGCTGTTTTTT. It translates to CASSLFRELNTGELFF. Variable domain in full (rest from reference TRBV5-6 and TRBJ2-2): DAGVTQSPTHLIKTRGQQVTLRCSPKSGHDTVSWYQQALGQGPQFIFQYYEEEERQRGNFPDRFSGHQFPNYSSELNVNALLLGDSALYLCASSLFRELNTGELFFGEGSRLTVL.

The genes are TRBV28 and TRBJ2-2, with D possibly TRBD1 on 7 matching bases. CDR3 length: 15 amino acids. Germline V lookup: CDR1 MDHEN, CDR2 SYDVKM. The ends were cut back, 6 bases at V and 0 bases at J, with 11 bases in the middle. CDR3 in amino acids: CASRGGTANTGELFF. The CDR3 DNA sequence: TGTGCCAGCAGGGGCGGGACAGCGAACACCGGGGAGCTGTTTTTT.

This clone has only a few counts. The V gene is TRBV28, the J gene TRBJ2-7; 8 bases are shared with TRBD1. The CDR3 contains 14 residues. V dropped 5 bases and J dropped 6; count of bases not matched to a gene: 9. Per germline, CDR1 MDHEN and CDR2 SYDVKM. The CDR3 reads CASSPRDRFLEQYF. In DNA, the CDR3 is TGTGCCAGCAGTCCCCGGGACAGGTTCCTCGAGCAGTACTTC.

CDR3 DNA sequence: TGCAGCGTTCCCGCGGCTAGCGGGAAGAACACCGGGGAGCTGTTTTTT. Its protein product is CSVPAASGKNTGELFF. V gene TRBV29-1 combines with J gene TRBJ2-2; 9 bases match TRBD2. The junction had 8 bases not matched to a gene; V was cut back by 5 bases and J by 1 base. CDR1 is SQVTM, CDR2 ANQGSEA, per germline. This CDR3 comprises 16 residues.

This chain joins TRBV4-3 and TRBJ2-3; tentative D call: TRBD2 (5 bases). V lost 0 bases and J lost 2, with 15 bases in between. CDR1 is LGHNA, CDR2 YSLEER, per germline. The CDR3 spans 17 residues. CDR3 coding DNA: TGCGCCAGCAGCCAAGAATCGGGTCTAGCTATCACAGATACGCAGTATTTT. Encoded protein: CASSQESGLAITDTQYF.